A single sample gave rise to the 8 T cell receptor beta chains below, sequenced in a study of blood T cell repertoires in COVID-19. The repertoire was sequenced with immunoSEQ multiplex PCR; TCRdb's copy has only in-frame clones and lacks some. The table lists approximately 110,000 clones, just over 85% of them singletons. Specimen: peripheral blood. The receptors derive from a woman between 50 and 59 years old with active or convalescent COVID-19.

The chain carries TRBV4-3 and TRBJ2-2; tentative D call: TRBD1 (6 bases). Trimming removed 2 bases at V and 4 bases at J, with 8 bases between. Germline CDR1 LGHNA, CDR2 YSLEER. This CDR3 region has 14 residues. The CDR3 bases are TGCGCCAGCAGCCAAACAGGGTCCACCGGGGAGCTGTTTTTT. Its protein is CASSQTGSTGELFF.

The chain is built from TRBV5-5 and TRBJ2-2; unclear D gene. Germline CDR1 SGHKS, CDR2 YYEKEE (reference sequence). The length of the CDR3 is 11 residues. The V gene lost 5 bases and the J gene lost 5 bases, with 4 bases spanning the gap. For the CDR3, the DNA is TGTGCCAGCAGACAAACCGGGGAGCTGTTTTTT. This gives the protein CASRQTGELFF.

This clone was detected only once. V gene TRBV27 combines with J gene TRBJ2-7; D is perhaps TRBD2 (5 bases). Germline CDR1 is MNHEY and CDR2 is SMNVEV (reference sequence). This CDR3 has 16 residues. Trimming pared 8 bases from V and 0 bases from J, leaving 20 bases between. CDR3 residues: CASSGGWGSVSYEQYF. CDR3 DNA: TGTGCCAGCTCTGGCGGGTGGGGTTCTGTCTCCTACGAGCAGTACTTC.

The V call is TRBV11-1, the J call TRBJ1-3; no clear D. Germline assignment: CDR1 SGHAT and CDR2 FQDESV (reference sequence). There are 14 residues in the CDR3. Trimming cost V 3 bases and J 1 base, with 7 bases left between them. The CDR3 nucleotides read TGTGCCAGCAGCTTCGCCGGGTCTGGAAACACCATATATTTT. Translation: CASSFAGSGNTIYF.

This clone was seen a single time. This chain connects TRBV27 to TRBJ2-2; 12 bases are a match to TRBD2. Germline CDR1 and CDR2: MNHEY and SMNVEV (reference sequence). J lost 4 bases, V lost 4 bases, and 7 bases had no gene match. CDR3 length: 17 amino acids. The CDR3 nucleotides read TGTGCCAGCAGTTCCCCTAGCGGGAGGGCCGGCACCGGGGAGCTGTTTTTT. It codes for CASSSPSGRAGTGELFF.

The CDR3 region is CASRGRALGNTIYF. The CDR3 nucleotides read TGTGCCAGCAGGGGGAGGGCGCTTGGAAACACCATATATTTT. The chain joins TRBV28 to TRBJ1-3; the D is unclear. Looked up from germline, CDR1 is MDHEN and CDR2 is SYDVKM. V dropped 6 bases and J dropped 3 bases, with 12 bases sitting between them. The CDR3 runs to 14 residues.

The gene calls are TRBV7-9 and TRBJ1-5; D possibly corresponds to TRBD1 (6 bases). V was pared by 4 bases and J by 2 bases, with 21 bases between. Germline loops: CDR1 SEHNR, CDR2 FQNEAQ (reference sequence). CDR3 length: 18 amino acids. CDR3 region: CASSSPAQYRDGNQPQHF. The DNA for the CDR3 is TGTGCCAGCAGCTCTCCTGCCCAATACAGGGACGGCAATCAGCCCCAGCATTTT.

The chain joins TRBV6-5 to TRBJ1-6, with TRBD1 as a possible D gene (5 bases). There are 13 residues in the CDR3. V gave up 6 bases and J gave up 5 bases, with 8 bases separating them. Germline-derived CDR1 and CDR2 are MNHEY and SVGAGI. The CDR3 DNA reads TGTGCCAGCAGGGGACTGAATAATTCACCCCTCCACTTT. It specifies CASRGLNNSPLHF.